This is a list of T cell receptor beta chains from one sample in a study of siplizumab effects on memory and regulatory T cells. The protocol was immunoSEQ multiplex PCR, while the TCRdb copy is restricted to in-frame clones and leaves out a portion. The data contain 85,000 to 130,000 clones, 94% of them seen just once; the ten biggest clones take up approximately 0.58%. Sequencing was done on a sample of Tregs sorted from blood. The receptor set was obtained from a human donor in good health. Both conserved end residues are part of each CDR3. A D gene is named only where the DNA matches it firmly. Some rows mark clone size as missing; the rest say once, few, many or name a class of expanded clone.

J	V	D	size	DNA	CDR3
TRBJ2-7	TRBV6-5	TRBD1	.	TGTGCCAGCAGACAAACCGGGACAGGTGTCAACGAGCAGTACTTC	CASRQTGTGVNEQYF
TRBJ2-5	TRBV9	.	.	TGTGCCAGCAGCGCCGGGCCCATGGGAGAGACCCAGTACTTC	CASSAGPMGETQYF
TRBJ2-7	TRBV28	.	.	TGTGCCAGCAGTTTAGGTCGGGGGGCAAAAAAATACGAGCAGTACTTC	CASSLGRGAKKYEQYF
TRBJ1-5	TRBV15	.	once	TGTGCCACCAGCAGAGGACAGATTTCGCGGAATCAGCCCCAGCATTTT	CATSRGQISRNQPQHF
TRBJ1-2	TRBV18	.	.	TGTGCCAGCTCACCGCGGACACTCTATGGCTACACCTTC	CASSPRTLYGYTF
TRBJ2-6	TRBV30	.	.	TGTGCCTGGGACAGGACGTATGGGGCCAACGTCCTGACTTTC	CAWDRTYGANVLTF
TRBJ2-1	TRBV4-2	.	.	TGTGCCAGCAGCCAAGTGACCAATGAGCAGTTCTTC	CASSQVTNEQFF
TRBJ1-2	TRBV11-2	TRBD1	.	TGTGCCAGCACCGAGCAGGGGGCTACTGGTGGCTACACCTTC	CASTEQGATGGYTF
TRBJ2-7	TRBV2	.	.	TGTGCCAGACGGACGTCCTCCTACGAGCAGTACTTC	CARRTSSYEQYF
TRBJ2-7	TRBV10-3	.	.	TGTGCCATCAGTGGGGGACACGGGTACGAGCAGTACTTC	CAISGGHGYEQYF
TRBJ2-5	TRBV1	.	.	TGCACCAGCAGCCAAGATTCGACGGGGAGGAGGGAGACCCAGTACTTC	CTSSQDSTGRRETQYF
TRBJ1-1	TRBV11-2	.	few	TGTGCCAGCAGCTTTTTAAACACTGAAGCTTTCTTT	CASSFLNTEAFF
TRBJ1-1	TRBV7-9	.	.	TGTGCCAGCAGCTTAACCCCCCCCCGTGGGAACACTGAAGCTTTCTTT	CASSLTPPRGNTEAFF
TRBJ2-1	TRBV5-1	TRBD2	.	TGCGCCAGCAGCTTGGGACTAGCGGGAGACGGTGAGCAGTTCTTC	CASSLGLAGDGEQFF
TRBJ2-1	TRBV5-1	.	.	TGCGCCAGCAGCACAAGACAGTCTAACAATGAGCAGTTCTTC	CASSTRQSNNEQFF
TRBJ2-1	TRBV30	.	.	TGTGCCTGGAGTGTAAGACGCAGCGGCCCTTTAGACAATGAGCAGTTCTTC	CAWSVRRSGPLDNEQFF